Listed below are T cell receptor beta chains from one sample, sequenced in a study of molecular identifiers for immune sequencing clone quantification. TCRdb reanalysed the PCR reads using MiXCR and keeps one entry per CDR3 protein. The data hold about half a million distinct CDR3 sequences, with roughly 23% observed a single time. The sequenced sample was naive CD8+ T cells from blood, with Jurkat cell RNA spiked in. These receptors were obtained from a human donor in good health. Some libraries in this study had Jurkat cell RNA spiked in. Each CDR3 is given with its conserved first and last residue. The order of the fields is D gene, J gene, clone size, V gene, CDR3 DNA, CDR3 protein. The D gene is left open where the match is weak. The size field is filled for only some rows; it gives once, few, many or a size class.

D gene: -
J gene: TRBJ2-5
clone size: many
V gene: TRBV6-6
CDR3 DNA: TGTGCCAGCAGTTACTCGACATCACAAGAGACCCAGTACTTC
CDR3 protein: CASSYSTSQETQYF

D gene: TRBD2
J gene: TRBJ2-7
clone size: many
V gene: TRBV14
CDR3 DNA: TGTGCCAGCAGCCAAGATCTAGCGGGGTTACCCTCCTACGAGCAGTACTTC
CDR3 protein: CASSQDLAGLPSYEQYF

D gene: -
J gene: TRBJ1-5
clone size: many
V gene: TRBV20-1
CDR3 DNA: TGCAGTGCTGGGCCGGGAAATAGCAATCAGCCCCAGCATTTT
CDR3 protein: CSAGPGNSNQPQHF

D gene: -
J gene: TRBJ2-3
clone size: few
V gene: TRBV11-2
CDR3 DNA: TGTGCCAGCGGCCCTAGTGGGCGATACACAGATACGCAGTATTTT
CDR3 protein: CASGPSGRYTDTQYF

D gene: -
J gene: TRBJ2-3
clone size: few
V gene: TRBV30
CDR3 DNA: TGTGCCTGGACTAGCGTGGCTAGCACAGATACGCAGTATTTT
CDR3 protein: CAWTSVASTDTQYF

D gene: TRBD2
J gene: TRBJ2-3
clone size: few
V gene: TRBV9
CDR3 DNA: TGTGCCAGCAGCTCCCCGGGACTAGCGGATTCTAGCACAGATACGCAGTATTTT
CDR3 protein: CASSSPGLADSSTDTQYF

D gene: TRBD2
J gene: TRBJ2-7
clone size: -
V gene: TRBV4-3
CDR3 DNA: TGCGCCAGCAGCCAATACTGGGGGACTAGCGGTTCCTACGAGCAGTACTTC
CDR3 protein: CASSQYWGTSGSYEQYF

D gene: TRBD2
J gene: TRBJ2-3
clone size: -
V gene: TRBV10-3
CDR3 DNA: TGTGCCATCAGTGAGCCACCTGCTTCTAGCGGGCGCGCTAGCACAGATACGCAGTATTTT
CDR3 protein: CAISEPPASSGRASTDTQYF

D gene: -
J gene: TRBJ2-7
clone size: -
V gene: TRBV7-9
CDR3 DNA: TGTGCCAGCGACGGGGGTGGTTACGAGCAGTACTTC
CDR3 protein: CASDGGGYEQYF

D gene: -
J gene: TRBJ2-3
clone size: -
V gene: TRBV5-6
CDR3 DNA: TGTGCCAGCAGTTTAGGCAGGGCGGAAGATACGCAGTATTTT
CDR3 protein: CASSLGRAEDTQYF

D gene: -
J gene: TRBJ2-2
clone size: many
V gene: TRBV12-3/TRBV12-4
CDR3 DNA: TGTGCCAGCAGTTTTGGGGGAGGATCGAACACCGGGGAGCTGTTTTTT
CDR3 protein: CASSFGGGSNTGELFF

D gene: TRBD1
J gene: TRBJ2-7
clone size: -
V gene: TRBV7-9
CDR3 DNA: TGTGCCAGCAGTCGGTGGACAGGGGGCCACCACGAGCAGTACTTC
CDR3 protein: CASSRWTGGHHEQYF

D gene: -
J gene: TRBJ2-1
clone size: -
V gene: TRBV11-2
CDR3 DNA: TGTGCCAGCAGTCTTGGACAGTGGGTACTCTACAATGAGCAGTTCTTC
CDR3 protein: CASSLGQWVLYNEQFF

D gene: -
J gene: TRBJ1-1
clone size: many
V gene: TRBV5-8
CDR3 DNA: TGTGCCAGCAGCCCCTGGGGGGGCACTGAAGCTTTCTTT
CDR3 protein: CASSPWGGTEAFF

D gene: TRBD1
J gene: TRBJ2-7
clone size: many
V gene: TRBV7-9
CDR3 DNA: TGTGCCAGCAGCTTAGGACCGGGACAGATCTACGAGCAGTACTTC
CDR3 protein: CASSLGPGQIYEQYF

D gene: -
J gene: TRBJ1-5
clone size: few
V gene: TRBV4-3
CDR3 DNA: TGCGCCAGCAGCCCCCTCCATCATGGCAATCAGCCCCAGCATTTT
CDR3 protein: CASSPLHHGNQPQHF

D gene: -
J gene: TRBJ2-1
clone size: few
V gene: TRBV4-3
CDR3 DNA: TGCGCCAGCAGCCAAGGTTCCGGGAGCTCCTACAATGAGCAGTTCTTC
CDR3 protein: CASSQGSGSSYNEQFF

D gene: -
J gene: TRBJ2-7
clone size: -
V gene: TRBV27
CDR3 DNA: TGTGCCAGCAGTGAGGGACTCCCGAGCTCCTACGAGCAGTACTTC
CDR3 protein: CASSEGLPSSYEQYF

D gene: -
J gene: TRBJ2-1
clone size: -
V gene: TRBV6-5
CDR3 DNA: TGTGCCAGCAGTTACGTAGGGAGCGATGAGCCGTTCTTC
CDR3 protein: CASSYVGSDEPFF

D gene: TRBD2
J gene: TRBJ2-4
clone size: -
V gene: TRBV7-9
CDR3 DNA: TGTGCCAGCAGCTGGGGAGAGGCAGGACTAGCCAAGAACATTCAGTACTTC
CDR3 protein: CASSWGEAGLAKNIQYF

D gene: -
J gene: TRBJ2-1
clone size: many
V gene: TRBV10-1
CDR3 DNA: TGCGCCAGCAGTGAGTCGCCCCCACCAAACCCCTACAATGAGCAGTTCTTC
CDR3 protein: CASSESPPPNPYNEQFF

D gene: TRBD1
J gene: TRBJ1-1
clone size: many
V gene: TRBV7-9
CDR3 DNA: TGTGCCAGCAGACGATCCCGACAGGGGCCCCCGAACACTGAAGCTTTCTTT
CDR3 protein: CASRRSRQGPPNTEAFF

D gene: TRBD1
J gene: TRBJ2-7
clone size: many
V gene: TRBV29-1
CDR3 DNA: TGCAGCGCCGAAGGGACAGGGACCTACGAGCAGTACTTC
CDR3 protein: CSAEGTGTYEQYF

D gene: -
J gene: TRBJ2-5
clone size: few
V gene: TRBV20-1
CDR3 DNA: TGCAGTGCTAGAGATGAACGGGCAGTGCGGTACCAAGAGACCCAGTACTTC
CDR3 protein: CSARDERAVRYQETQYF

D gene: TRBD2
J gene: TRBJ2-1
clone size: few
V gene: TRBV6-5
CDR3 DNA: TGTGCCGCGAGGGGACTAGCGTTAGACAATGAGCAGTTCTTC
CDR3 protein: CAARGLALDNEQFF

D gene: TRBD1
J gene: TRBJ1-5
clone size: -
V gene: TRBV29-1
CDR3 DNA: TGCAGCGTTGGGACAGGGGGAGGGATTCAGCCCCAGCATTTT
CDR3 protein: CSVGTGGGIQPQHF

D gene: -
J gene: TRBJ2-3
clone size: many
V gene: TRBV20-1
CDR3 DNA: TGCAGTGCTAGAGATGCCCGGGGCAGGCTAGATACGCAGTATTTT
CDR3 protein: CSARDARGRLDTQYF

D gene: -
J gene: TRBJ2-5
clone size: -
V gene: TRBV3-1
CDR3 DNA: TGTGCCAGCAGCCAAGATACCTTAAGGATCGAGACACAAGAGACCCAGTACTTC
CDR3 protein: CASSQDTLRIETQETQYF

D gene: TRBD2
J gene: TRBJ2-5
clone size: -
V gene: TRBV7-2
CDR3 DNA: TGTGCCAGCCGCGGGGGGGCCCTAGAGACCCAGTACTTC
CDR3 protein: CASRGGALETQYF

D gene: -
J gene: TRBJ1-6
clone size: -
V gene: TRBV19
CDR3 DNA: TGTGCCAGTAGTATCGAAGACTACGATAATTCACCCCTCCACTTT
CDR3 protein: CASSIEDYDNSPLHF

D gene: -
J gene: TRBJ2-1
clone size: -
V gene: TRBV6-5
CDR3 DNA: TGTGCCAGCAGAAGGGGGGCCTCCTACAATGAGCAGTTCTTC
CDR3 protein: CASRRGASYNEQFF

D gene: -
J gene: TRBJ2-1
clone size: -
V gene: TRBV30
CDR3 DNA: TGTGCCTGGAGTGTCTCTGTCTACAATGAGCAGTTCTTC
CDR3 protein: CAWSVSVYNEQFF

D gene: -
J gene: TRBJ1-2
clone size: -
V gene: TRBV5-6
CDR3 DNA: TGTGCCAGCAAATTAGGCGCGGACGCCGCTCACTATGGCTACACCTTC
CDR3 protein: CASKLGADAAHYGYTF

D gene: TRBD1
J gene: TRBJ1-6
clone size: few
V gene: TRBV30
CDR3 DNA: TGTGCCTGGAGTGCCGGGACAGTTAATTCACCCCTCCACTTT
CDR3 protein: CAWSAGTVNSPLHF

D gene: -
J gene: TRBJ1-3
clone size: -
V gene: TRBV4-3
CDR3 DNA: TGCGCCAGCAGCCAAGATTTTGGGGGTCTGGGAAACACCATATATTTT
CDR3 protein: CASSQDFGGLGNTIYF

D gene: -
J gene: TRBJ2-5
clone size: few
V gene: TRBV7-2
CDR3 DNA: TGTGCCAGCAGCTTATTAGGAGGGAATCAAGAGACCCAGTACTTC
CDR3 protein: CASSLLGGNQETQYF

D gene: -
J gene: TRBJ2-7
clone size: many
V gene: TRBV25-1
CDR3 DNA: TGTGCCAGCAGTGAATGGGGAGACGAGCAGTACTTC
CDR3 protein: CASSEWGDEQYF

D gene: -
J gene: TRBJ2-1
clone size: -
V gene: TRBV7-2
CDR3 DNA: TGTGCCAGCAGCCCCCGGGCAGGGGACTACTACAATGAGCAGTTCTTC
CDR3 protein: CASSPRAGDYYNEQFF

D gene: TRBD2
J gene: TRBJ2-4
clone size: many
V gene: TRBV3-1
CDR3 DNA: TGTGCCAGCAGCCAAGGAGCGGGGGTAGCCAAAAACATTCAGTACTTC
CDR3 protein: CASSQGAGVAKNIQYF

D gene: TRBD2
J gene: TRBJ2-7
clone size: -
V gene: TRBV19
CDR3 DNA: TGTGCCAGTAGTATTTACAGCGGGGGGATCTACGAGCAGTACTTC
CDR3 protein: CASSIYSGGIYEQYF

D gene: TRBD1
J gene: TRBJ1-1
clone size: many
V gene: TRBV29-1
CDR3 DNA: TGCAGCGTGATACAGGGGTACGCTGAAGCTTTCTTT
CDR3 protein: CSVIQGYAEAFF

D gene: -
J gene: TRBJ2-2
clone size: many
V gene: TRBV11-2
CDR3 DNA: TGTGCCAGCAGCTTAGTCTACGCGAACACCGGGGAGCTGTTTTTT
CDR3 protein: CASSLVYANTGELFF

D gene: -
J gene: TRBJ1-4
clone size: few
V gene: TRBV4-3
CDR3 DNA: TGCGCCAGCAGCCAAGCCGCCGGGGCCCTCGGGGAAAAACTGTTTTTT
CDR3 protein: CASSQAAGALGEKLFF

D gene: -
J gene: TRBJ2-7
clone size: -
V gene: TRBV7-2
CDR3 DNA: TGTGCCAGCAGCTTAGCGGGGGGGCGGCTCGGGCACGAGCAGTACTTC
CDR3 protein: CASSLAGGRLGHEQYF

D gene: -
J gene: TRBJ2-5
clone size: -
V gene: TRBV7-7
CDR3 DNA: TGTGCTAGCAGCCCAGGTGGGGAGAGCCAAGAGACCCAGTACTTC
CDR3 protein: CASSPGGESQETQYF

D gene: -
J gene: TRBJ2-1
clone size: -
V gene: TRBV30
CDR3 DNA: TGTGCCTGGAGTGGTAGCAGTAGTGAGCAGTTCTTC
CDR3 protein: CAWSGSSSEQFF

D gene: -
J gene: TRBJ1-5
clone size: many
V gene: TRBV28
CDR3 DNA: TGTGCCAGTACCCATAAGGACAGCAAGTATAGCAATCAGCCCCAGCATTTT
CDR3 protein: CASTHKDSKYSNQPQHF

D gene: -
J gene: TRBJ1-2
clone size: few
V gene: TRBV20-1
CDR3 DNA: TGCAGTGCTAGAGATGCCCGGGAAAACCACTATGGCTACACCTTC
CDR3 protein: CSARDARENHYGYTF

D gene: TRBD1
J gene: TRBJ2-5
clone size: few
V gene: TRBV7-9
CDR3 DNA: TGTGCCAGCAGCGCGACAGGGTTCCAAGAGACCCAGTACTTC
CDR3 protein: CASSATGFQETQYF

D gene: -
J gene: TRBJ2-1
clone size: -
V gene: TRBV24-1
CDR3 DNA: TGTGCCACCAGTGATCGGCGGTCAAACTACAATGAGCAGTTCTTC
CDR3 protein: CATSDRRSNYNEQFF

D gene: TRBD1
J gene: TRBJ2-1
clone size: many
V gene: TRBV7-2
CDR3 DNA: TGTGCCAGCAGCTCCGCAGGGACAGCCGGCAATGAGCAGTTCTTC
CDR3 protein: CASSSAGTAGNEQFF